This is a list of T cell receptor beta chains from one sample in a study of shared clonotypes between healthy human individuals. The data were produced by immunoSEQ multiplex PCR, yet TCRdb's version contains in-frame clones alone and is incomplete. The sample contains roughly 500,000 clones, approximately 80% of which appear only once. Sequencing was performed on PBMCs. The source of these receptors is a woman aged 40 to 49 in good health. Some clones in this sample may be carry-over from other donors' samples. The CDR3 runs from the conserved cysteine through the conserved F or W. Clone sizes are given selectively: once, few, many, or a class where the clone is expanded.

v_gene	j_gene	abundance	CDR3aa
TRBV7-2	TRBJ1-1	once	CASSLVVQGATEAFF
TRBV7-3	TRBJ1-5	NA	CASSWGGPSIDQPQHF
TRBV6-5	TRBJ2-7	NA	CASRLGVAGTYEQYF
TRBV18	TRBJ1-4	few	CASSHDRGPWEKLFF
TRBV6-1	TRBJ2-7	many	CASSETGGKNEQYF
TRBV5-6	TRBJ1-3	NA	CASSLASRGSGNTIYF
TRBV30	TRBJ2-4	once	CAWTPGGWADIQYF
TRBV7-9	TRBJ2-1	NA	CASSYGTSETFLRHEQFF
TRBV28	TRBJ1-2	NA	CASSLAGEGYGYTF
TRBV7-2	TRBJ2-5	NA	CASSLVHVLETQYF
TRBV5-5	TRBJ2-1	NA	CASSPNWGQDNEQFF
TRBV7-3	TRBJ2-3	NA	CASSLRVGTDTQYF
TRBV5-1	TRBJ2-1	NA	CASSLGTRGEQFF
TRBV6-1	TRBJ2-1	NA	CASTWIYNEQFF
TRBV20-1	TRBJ2-7	NA	CSAGRAVEQYF
TRBV9	TRBJ2-7	NA	CASSAETGVGEQYF
TRBV2	TRBJ1-1	NA	CASSVRGLGTEAFF
TRBV30	TRBJ2-7	NA	CAWSDGPIREQYF
TRBV7-3	TRBJ2-6	NA	CASSLRTGTGANVLTF
TRBV10-3	TRBJ2-7	NA	CAISEELGDEQYF
TRBV27	TRBJ1-4	NA	CASSRGIGNEKLFF
TRBV18	TRBJ2-3	few	CASSPLGTSGSGDTQYF
TRBV7-9	TRBJ1-2	NA	CASSLDTGDNNYGYTF
TRBV25-1	TRBJ1-2	NA	CASSGPTGFYGYTF
TRBV27	TRBJ2-4	NA	CASSPTGGGIAGVGAKNIQYF
TRBV7-3	TRBJ1-1	NA	CASSYQQGAGAFF
TRBV27	TRBJ2-1	NA	CASSFMRGGSYNEQFF
TRBV4-2	TRBJ1-1	NA	CASSQVGRWDTEAFF
TRBV15	TRBJ2-7	NA	CATSTERDYEQYF
TRBV6-5	TRBJ2-5	NA	CASSYSMGETQYF
TRBV7-2	TRBJ2-7	NA	CASTKVGSTYEQYF
TRBV4-2	TRBJ2-1	NA	CASSRGGGMDDEQFF
TRBV5-1	TRBJ2-1	NA	CASSLDRLSPSYNEQFF
TRBV27	TRBJ2-2	NA	CASSLAGVSGELFF
TRBV7-9	TRBJ2-7	NA	CASSPGTIGSRSYEQYF
TRBV18	TRBJ1-2	NA	CASPPAGGRADGYTF